The 11 T cell receptor beta chains below come from one sample, sequenced in a study of response to subunit inactivated influenza vaccine. TCRdb processed the RT-PCR reads anew with MiXCR; each CDR3 protein has one entry. The sample has some 520,000 distinct CDR3 sequences; 16% are singletons. This specimen consisted of CD4+ T cells sorted from PBMCs, obtained less than 30 months after vaccination. The receptors were gathered from a man aged 50-75 years who received an inactivated influenza vaccine.

The rearrangement joins TRBV6-5 to TRBJ2-5; the match to TRBD1 covers 7 bases. The CDR3 covers 13 residues. V was pared by 0 bases and J by 6 bases, with 1 base of the junction left unmatched. CDR1 is MNHEY and CDR2 is SVGAGI in the germline V gene. Here the CDR3 reads CASSYSDRKTQYF. The CDR3, as DNA: TGTGCCAGCAGTTACTCGGACAGGAAGACCCAGTACTTC.

This clonotype was seen a few times. The gene calls are TRBV20-1 and TRBJ1-5; 7 bases are shared with TRBD1. This CDR3 has 14 residues. After removal of 3 bases from V and 7 bases from J, the junction contained 9 bases not matched to a gene. Germline V gene lookup returns CDR1 DFQATT and CDR2 SNEGSKA (reference sequence). In DNA, the CDR3 is TGCAGTGCTAGGGAGGGGGCGCGGGACCAGCCCCAGCATTTT. As protein: CSAREGARDQPQHF.

The DNA for the CDR3 is TGCAGCGTAACGGCAAACTATGGCTACACCTTC. Its protein is CSVTANYGYTF. This chain links TRBV29-1 with TRBJ1-2, with D uncertain. Per the germline V gene, CDR1 is SQVTM and CDR2 is ANQGSEA. CDR3 length: 11 residues. V was pared by 6 bases and J by 2 bases, with 7 bases between.

The chain has TRBV5-1 and TRBJ2-1, with a weak D call TRBD2 (6 bases). The germline V and J ends were trimmed by 4 bases and 6 bases, with 20 bases remaining between them. The CDR3 spans 16 residues. Germline CDR1 reads SGHRS; CDR2 reads YFSETQ. The CDR3 sequence: CASSVKSGLESNEQFF. DNA of the CDR3: TGCGCCAGCAGCGTAAAGAGCGGGCTTGAATCCAATGAGCAGTTCTTC.

This clonotype was seen ten or more times. The chain couples TRBV6-2 or TRBV6-3 to TRBJ1-1, with D possibly being TRBD1 (6 bases). Germline CDR1 is MNHEY and CDR2 is SVGEGT. V lost 5 bases, J lost 5 bases, and 18 bases lay in between. The CDR3 consists of 15 residues. The CDR3 region has the DNA TGTGCCAGCAGTAAGGTGGGGGGCGCGAGAACTGAAGCTTTCTTT. Translating it yields CASSKVGGARTEAFF.

This clonotype was detected many times. The chain is built from TRBV20-1 and TRBJ2-3, with 11 bases matching TRBD2. There are 15 residues in the CDR3. After removal of 5 bases from V and 0 bases from J, the junction contained 4 bases not matched to a gene. CDR1 is DFQATT and CDR2 is SNEGSKA in the germline V gene (reference sequence). For the CDR3, the DNA is TGCAGTGCTTTGAGACTAGCGGGGAGCACAGATACGCAGTATTTT. Protein: CSALRLAGSTDTQYF.

This clonotype came up a few times. The chain is built from TRBV20-1 and TRBJ2-1; possibly TRBD1 for D (5 bases). CDR1 and CDR2 (germline): DFQATT, SNEGSKA (reference sequence). V was cut by 2 bases and J by 5 bases, with 10 bases left in between. The CDR3 loop spans 13 amino acids. The CDR3 DNA is TGCAGTGCTAGACCCAGGACAAACAATGAGCAGTTCTTC. It translates to CSARPRTNNEQFF.

This rearrangement joins TRBV5-1 to TRBJ2-7, with 8 positions matching TRBD1. V was pared by 7 bases and J by 4 bases, with 13 bases of the junction left unmatched. Germline lookup yields CDR1 SGHRS and CDR2 YFSETQ. The length of the CDR3 is 15 residues. The CDR3 loop is CASSEGQGSGYEQYF. The CDR3 nucleotides read TGCGCCAGCTCCGAAGGACAGGGAAGTGGTTACGAGCAGTACTTC.

This chain connects TRBV5-5 to TRBJ2-3; 7 bases are shared with TRBD2. The CDR3 sequence is 14 residues long. The germline CDR1 and CDR2 sequences are SGHKS and YYEKEE (reference sequence). The V and J ends lost 7 bases and 9 bases, in that order; junction bases with no gene match: 14. The CDR3 DNA is TGTGCCAGCGGCCCGCGGACTAGTGTGAGGACGCAGTATTTT. Encoded protein: CASGPRTSVRTQYF.

This sequence joins TRBV20-1 and TRBJ1-2, with TRBD1 matching over 9 bases. CDR1 is DFQATT and CDR2 is SNEGSKA in the germline V gene (reference sequence). Trimming took 4 bases from V and 4 from J; bases not matched to a gene: 4. This CDR3 region has 13 residues. The CDR3 nucleotides read TGCAGTGCTATGGACAGGGGCGGCTATGGCTACACCTTC. This translates into CSAMDRGGYGYTF.

This CDR3 is CASSIAAENQPQHF. The CDR3 DNA follows: TGTGCCAGTAGTATTGCGGCAGAAAATCAGCCCCAGCATTTT. V is TRBV19 and J is TRBJ1-5; D unclear. The CDR3 is 14 residues long. CDR1 is LNHDA and CDR2 is SQIVND in the germline V gene (reference sequence). V lost 3 bases to trimming and J lost 4 bases, with 10 bases between them.